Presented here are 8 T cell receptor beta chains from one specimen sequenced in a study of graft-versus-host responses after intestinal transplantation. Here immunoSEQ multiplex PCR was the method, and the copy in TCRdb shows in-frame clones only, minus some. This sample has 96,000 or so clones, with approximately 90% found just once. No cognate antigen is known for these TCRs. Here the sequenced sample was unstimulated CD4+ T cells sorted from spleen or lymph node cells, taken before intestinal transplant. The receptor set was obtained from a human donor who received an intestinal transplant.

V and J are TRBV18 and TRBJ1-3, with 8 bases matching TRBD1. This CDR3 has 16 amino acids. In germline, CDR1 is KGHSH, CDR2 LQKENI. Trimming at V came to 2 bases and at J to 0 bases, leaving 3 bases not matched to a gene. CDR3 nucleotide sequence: TGTGCCAGCTCACCAAACGGACAGGGCTCTGGAAACACCATATATTTT. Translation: CASSPNGQGSGNTIYF.

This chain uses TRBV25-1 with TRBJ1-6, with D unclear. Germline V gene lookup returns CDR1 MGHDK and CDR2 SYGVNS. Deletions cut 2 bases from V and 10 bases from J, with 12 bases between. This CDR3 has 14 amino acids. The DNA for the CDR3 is TGTGCCAGCAGTGAACCCAACGGACTATCACCCCTCCACTTT. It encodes CASSEPNGLSPLHF.

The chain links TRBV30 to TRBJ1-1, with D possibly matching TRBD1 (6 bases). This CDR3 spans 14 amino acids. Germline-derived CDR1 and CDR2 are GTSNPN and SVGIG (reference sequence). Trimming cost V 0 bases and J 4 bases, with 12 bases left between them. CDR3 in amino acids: CAWSVNRAGTEAFF. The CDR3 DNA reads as TGTGCCTGGAGTGTAAACAGGGCGGGCACTGAAGCTTTCTTT.

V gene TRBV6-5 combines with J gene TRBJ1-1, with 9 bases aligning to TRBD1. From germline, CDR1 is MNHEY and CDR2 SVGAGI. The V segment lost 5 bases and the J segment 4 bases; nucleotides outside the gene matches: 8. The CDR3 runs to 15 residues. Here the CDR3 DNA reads TGTGCCAGCAGTCACCGGGACAGGGATACCACTGAAGCTTTCTTT. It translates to CASSHRDRDTTEAFF.

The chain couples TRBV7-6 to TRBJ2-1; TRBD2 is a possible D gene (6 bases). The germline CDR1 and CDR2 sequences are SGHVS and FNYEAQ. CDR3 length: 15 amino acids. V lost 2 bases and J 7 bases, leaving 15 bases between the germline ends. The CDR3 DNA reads TGTGCCAGCAGCTTATTGCGGGAAAGTACGAATGAGCAGTTCTTC. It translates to CASSLLRESTNEQFF.

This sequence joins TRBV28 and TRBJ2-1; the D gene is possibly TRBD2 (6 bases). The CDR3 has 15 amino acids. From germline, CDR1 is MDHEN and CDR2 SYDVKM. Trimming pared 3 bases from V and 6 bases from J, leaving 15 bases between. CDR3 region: CASSFHLRGSNEQFF. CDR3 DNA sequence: TGTGCCAGCAGTTTTCACTTGCGGGGCTCCAATGAGCAGTTCTTC.

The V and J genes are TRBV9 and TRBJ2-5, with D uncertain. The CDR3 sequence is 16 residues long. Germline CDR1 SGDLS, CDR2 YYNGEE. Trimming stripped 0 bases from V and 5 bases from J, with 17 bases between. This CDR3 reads CASSVDPLRVRETQYF. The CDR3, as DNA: TGTGCCAGCAGCGTAGATCCCCTCCGGGTTCGGGAGACCCAGTACTTC.

The DNA of the CDR3 is TGCGCCAGCAGCTTCGACAGGGGCCTCACTGAAGCTTTCTTT. It is translated as CASSFDRGLTEAFF. The chain is built from TRBV10-1 and TRBJ1-1; 8 nucleotides line up with TRBD1. The J segment lost 4 bases and the V segment lost 6 bases, leaving 7 bases of the junction unmatched. CDR1 WNHNN and CDR2 SYGVQD come from the germline V gene (reference sequence). The CDR3 has 14 amino acids.